The 4 T cell receptor beta chains below come from one sample, sequenced in a study of blood T cells in healthy people across ages. Primed by a sample-barcoded 5' primer and a J-beta primer mix, a second PCR proceeded for about 7 to 11 cycles. TCRdb independently ran MiXCR on the 5' RACE reads; one entry per CDR3 protein. The sample shows hundreds of thousands of distinct CDR3 sequences, less than 35% of them seen only once. Sequenced: blood. The receptors were gathered from a woman at least 80 years old in good health.

This clonotype was recorded at least ten times. This chain links TRBV20-1 with TRBJ2-5; D might be TRBD2 (7 bases). Germline-derived CDR1 and CDR2 are DFQATT and SNEGSKA (reference sequence). The CDR3 runs to 12 residues. V was cut by 6 bases and J by 5 bases, with 13 bases left in between. The CDR3 loop is CSAGATSETQYF. DNA of the CDR3: TGCAGTGCGGGGGCGACTAGCGAGACCCAGTACTTC.

This clonotype was seen at least ten times. The gene calls are TRBV6-1 and TRBJ1-2; 10 bases map to TRBD1. V gave up 5 bases and J gave up 5 bases; unmatched junction bases: 14. The CDR3 loop spans 17 amino acids. CDR1 and CDR2 (germline): MNHNS, SASEGT. The CDR3, as DNA: TGTGCCAGCAGTCGCCCGGGACAGGGGCGATACAATTATGGCTACACCTTC. It encodes CASSRPGQGRYNYGYTF.

The rearrangement links TRBV20-1 to TRBJ2-7; TRBD1 matches at 7 bases. Germline CDR1 is DFQATT and CDR2 is SNEGSKA (reference sequence). The CDR3 is 15 residues long. V gave up 4 bases and J gave up 7 bases; unmatched junction bases: 16. CDR3 nucleotides: TGCAGTGCTACCTTAGGGGGCTCGCCCTACAATGAGCAGTACTTC. This translates into CSATLGGSPYNEQYF.

This clonotype was counted ten times or more. DNA of the CDR3: TGTGCCAGCAGCTTGGGGACTAGCCCTACCTACGAGCAGTACTTC. It translates to CASSLGTSPTYEQYF. The chain is built from TRBV5-8 and TRBJ2-7; the match to TRBD2 covers 8 bases. Per the germline V gene, CDR1 is SGHTS and CDR2 is YDEGEE. The CDR3 covers 15 residues. Trimming removed 0 bases from V and 2 bases from J; junction bases left unmatched: 4.